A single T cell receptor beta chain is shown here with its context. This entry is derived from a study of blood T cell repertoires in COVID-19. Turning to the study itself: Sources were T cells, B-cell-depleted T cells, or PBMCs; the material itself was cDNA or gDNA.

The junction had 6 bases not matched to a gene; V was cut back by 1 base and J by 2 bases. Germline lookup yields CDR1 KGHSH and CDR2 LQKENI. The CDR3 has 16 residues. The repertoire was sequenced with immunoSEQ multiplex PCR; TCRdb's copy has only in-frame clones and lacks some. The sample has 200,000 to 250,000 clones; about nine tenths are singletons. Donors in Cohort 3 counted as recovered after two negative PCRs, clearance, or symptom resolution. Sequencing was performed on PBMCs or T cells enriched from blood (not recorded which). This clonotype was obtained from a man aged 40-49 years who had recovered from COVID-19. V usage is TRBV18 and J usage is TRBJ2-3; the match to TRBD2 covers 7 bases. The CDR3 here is CASSPLSGGNTDTQYF. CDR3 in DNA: TGTGCCAGCTCACCACTCTCGGGGGGAAACACAGATACGCAGTATTTT.